This is a list of T cell receptor beta chains from one sample in a study of cytomegalovirus exposure and HLA in healthy donors. TCRdb keeps only in-frame clones here, not all; method: immunoSEQ multiplex PCR. The repertoire consists of some 180,000 clones, with more than 75% occurring once and the leading ten covering about 7.7%. Sequencing used PBMCs. The source is a man between 25 and 39 years old in good health and CMV-seropositive. CDR3s include the opening cysteine and the closing phenylalanine or tryptophan. D genes are given only for firm matches. Size values are once, few and many counts, or a class for expanded clones, and some rows have none.

D gene	V gene	clone size	J gene	CDR3 DNA	CDR3 protein
NA	TRBV20-1	few	TRBJ1-3	TGCAGTGCCCACATAGGGAACACCATATATTTT	CSAHIGNTIYF
NA	TRBV5-1	NA	TRBJ2-5	TGCGCCAGCAGCTACCGGGACCAAGGGGAGACCCAGTACTTC	CASSYRDQGETQYF
NA	TRBV9	NA	TRBJ2-7	TGTGCCAGCAGCGTAGGTGCGACAGCTTACGAGCAGTACTTC	CASSVGATAYEQYF
TRBD2	TRBV5-6	NA	TRBJ2-1	TGTGCCAGCAGCTTGTACCTAGCGGGAGGAAATGAGCAGTTCTTC	CASSLYLAGGNEQFF
NA	TRBV7-3	once	TRBJ1-1	TGTGCCAGCAGCTTAACCCAGTACTCTGAAGCTTTCTTT	CASSLTQYSEAFF
NA	TRBV28	NA	TRBJ1-1	TGTGCCAGCAGTTTTAGGAAGGCGACTGAAGCTTTCTTT	CASSFRKATEAFF
TRBD2	TRBV11-3	NA	TRBJ2-1	TGTGCCAGCAGCCAAGGGACTAGCGGGACCTACAATGAGCAGTTCTTC	CASSQGTSGTYNEQFF
TRBD1	TRBV19	NA	TRBJ1-2	TGTGCCAGCACCGGACCTGGAGGGACAGGGGATTGGTATGGCTACACCTTC	CASTGPGGTGDWYGYTF
NA	TRBV5-1	NA	TRBJ2-7	TGCGCCAGCAACGACCCGGGGTACTCCTACGAGCAGTACTTC	CASNDPGYSYEQYF
TRBD1	TRBV30	NA	TRBJ1-5	TGTGCCTGGAGTGTAGACAGGGCCGGGCCCCAGCATTTT	CAWSVDRAGPQHF
NA	TRBV6-1	NA	TRBJ1-2	TGTGCCAGCAGACCCACCAATACTGCAGATGGCTACACCTTC	CASRPTNTADGYTF
NA	TRBV6-4	NA	TRBJ2-3	TGTGCCAGCAGTTCCGGCGGTCGCACAGATACGCAGTATTTT	CASSSGGRTDTQYF
NA	TRBV6-5	NA	TRBJ1-2	TGTGCCAGCAAAAAGGGAGTATCCTATGGCTACACCTTC	CASKKGVSYGYTF
TRBD2	TRBV7-3	NA	TRBJ2-7	TGTGCCAGCAGCCGTCTAGCGGGGGACGCCTACGAGCAGTACTTC	CASSRLAGDAYEQYF
NA	TRBV4-2	NA	TRBJ2-5	TGTGCCAGCAGCCAAGAGACTAGGGTCAGGGGAGGGGAGACCCAGTACTTC	CASSQETRVRGGETQYF
TRBD1	TRBV11-2	few	TRBJ2-7	TGTGCCAGCAGCTTAGAGGGACAGGGCTACGAGCAGTACTTC	CASSLEGQGYEQYF